This section outlines one TCR beta chain sequence together with its context. The antigen remains unidentified. This record belongs to a study of immune heterogeneity within non-small cell lung tumors. Overall study context: Of the tumors, a few were squamous cell, roughly 11 non-squamous, and 1 not otherwise specified.

Multiplex PCR relied on 32 V and 13 J primers to amplify TCR beta CDR3. TCRdb independently ran MiXCR on the multiplex PCR reads; one entry per CDR3 protein. Seen here are around 11,000 distinct CDR3 sequences, roughly a fifth observed once, and the top ten hold 3% to 4.5%. Germline values: CDR1 SGHDN, CDR2 FVKESK. V lost 0 bases and J 7 bases, leaving 16 bases between the germline ends. The CDR3 runs 15 residues. Template material comprised bulk tumor genomic DNA at roughly 600 ng per sample. Spaced far apart, several biopsies were taken from each primary tumor during surgery. Their non-small cell lung cancer was newly diagnosed and untreated, and the patients underwent curative surgery. Notes on the study in general: Individual patients showed largely nonoverlapping sets of high-frequency T-cell receptor beta clonotypes.

What was sequenced was lung tumor tissue. The chain has TRBV14 and TRBJ2-7, with D possibly matching TRBD1 (5 bases). The source of this sequence is a man aged 55 to 69 with non-small cell lung cancer. CDR3 coding DNA: TGTGCCAGCAGCCAAGATCTATCCAGGGTAGGAGAGCAGTACTTC. The encoded protein is CASSQDLSRVGEQYF.